This T cell receptor beta chain stems from a study of blood T cell repertoires in COVID-19 (dated by TCRdb to about 2020). In terms of the full investigation: The collaborator samples originated in the United States, Italy and Spain and spanned the acute and convalescent phases of COVID-19. Sample metadata almost always included a de-identified subject ID, COVID-19 status, age in years and sex. HLA class I and class II types, where available, came from metadata supplied by the sample provider rather than from assay-based typing. Samples were obtained from the ongoing ImmuneRACE study (first 160 participants) and from roughly 1,300 subjects provided by 6 global collaborators. The repertoires were released in a freely available public database intended as a resource for research on the immune response to SARS-CoV-2. The prospective study material was composed of cDNA or gDNA derived from T cells, B-cell-depleted T cells, or PBMCs. Deeply sampled blood TCRbeta repertoires from subjects exposed to, actively infected with, or recovered from COVID-19 were included in the dataset.

TCRbeta CDR3 regions were amplified from genomic DNA using the immunoSEQ Assay, a bias-controlled multiplex PCR. In the paper's pipeline: The number of nucleated cells in each sample was estimated from the amplification of reference gene primers within the assay. To quantify the absolute abundance of each unique TCRbeta CDR3 rearrangement, sequence reads were collapsed and filtered. For each sample, productive Simpson clonality was calculated as the square root of Simpson's diversity index across productive rearrangements. Here the immuneACCESS table is served through TCRdb, limited to in-frame sequences with V and J called. Missing clones are a known gap in these copies; in checked studies unresolved V genes cover under half, and the rest lacks a known reason. Clonal size and the V and J genes are those of that table, whereas D and trimming came from the DNA. The table for this sample lists roughly 200,000 clones; 86% of them were counted only once. The ten largest clonotypes hold 3% to 4.5% of the sample.

Points on this clone: Its antigen is currently not known. No base-level quality is on record; no much larger clone is a single base apart.

Points the paper makes about the study in general: How much clinical and demographic metadata was included differed by source and by participant, and the metadata was provided uncurated.

The germline V gene (reference sequence) supplies CDR1 SEHNR and CDR2 FQNEAQ. The CDR3 goes from the cysteine to the phenylalanine over 15 residues. Solely the CDR3 DNA is kept, with 45 bases framed from the first base. The germline ends are 14 bases apart after V is trimmed by 5 bases and J by 1 base. Enrolling through a virtual design, the prospective study's participants ranged in age from roughly 18 to 90 years and lived across about two dozen United States geographic areas. In the prospective study, cohorts were assigned on the basis of participant-reported clinical history obtained from a screening survey and a study questionnaire. Each participant in the prospective study had whole blood, serum and a nasopharyngeal or oropharyngeal swab collected by mobile phlebotomists. Over a 2-month period, participants in the prospective study had the option of providing additional blood draws and questionnaires. Before DNA extraction, prospective study blood samples were shipped either frozen or at room temperature.

Sequencing input: PBMCs or T cells enriched from blood (not recorded which). This clonotype was sampled from a woman aged 40 to 55 with acute COVID-19. The rearranged chain carries TRBV7-9 and TRBJ1-1, with TRBD1 perhaps the D gene, on 5 matching bases. The nucleotide sequence is given as TGTGCCAGCAGCCCACGTATGGGGGGGAACACTGAAGCTTTCTTT. This yields the protein CASSPRMGGNTEAFF.